This T cell receptor (beta chain) was recovered during a study of CD8+ T cells in alopecia areata. Concerning this clone: Its antigen is unknown.

Study outcomes and limitations: Compared with normal scalp, lesional scalp had higher clonality and more expanded CD8+ clones. Besides other cells, scalp samples also yield sequences of resident alphabeta T cells from normal skin.

Investigators isolated RNA and reverse transcribed it into cDNA to act as the sequencing template. Some clones are missing from TCRdb's copy, which holds only in-frame ones; the method was immunoSEQ multiplex PCR. This sample has around 210,000 clones, with 45% to 70% found just once. This CDR3 has 15 amino acids. CDR1 and CDR2 from the germline V gene are MNHNS and SASEGT. V lost 8 bases to trimming and J lost 0 bases; unmatched junction nucleotides: 4. The TCR sequence derives from a human donor in good health. The J gene is TRBJ2-6, the V gene TRBV6-1; TRBD1 aligns across 7 bases. The sample comprised CD8+ T cells sorted from blood. The CDR3 DNA sequence: TGTGCCAGCGGACAGGAATACTCTGGGGCCAACGTCCTGACTTTC. Amino acid sequence: CASGQEYSGANVLTF.